The T cell receptor beta chain described here comes from a study of blood T cell repertoires in COVID-19. Study as a whole: PBMCs, B-cell-depleted T cells, or T cells provided the cDNA or gDNA that made up the material.

Deletions cut 1 base from V and 8 bases from J, with 8 bases between. The CDR3 length is 12 residues. In the original processing: Nucleated cell number was recorded as an estimate derived from reference gene primer amplification. The protocol was immunoSEQ multiplex PCR, while the TCRdb copy is restricted to in-frame clones and leaves out a portion. D and trimming were read from the DNA, whereas the V and J calls and clone size are those reported in that table. The data contain around 480,000 clones, approximately 88% of them seen just once; the ten biggest clones take up approximately 12%. The source of this sequence is a woman in her fifties or sixties with COVID-19, enrolled during active disease. Sequencing was done on a sample of peripheral blood. V and J are TRBV12-3 or TRBV12-4 and TRBJ1-2; D not resolved. Here the CDR3 DNA reads TGTGCCAGCAGTTTAGGCTTTCGGGGCTACACCTTC. As protein: CASSLGFRGYTF.